This TCR beta chain comes out of a study of blood T cells in healthy people across ages. The CDR3 covers 14 residues. V lost 9 bases and J lost 11; bases outside the gene matches: 18. A second PCR of 7 to 11 cycles used a sample-barcoded 5' primer and a J-beta primer mix. One entry per CDR3 protein results from TCRdb running MiXCR on the 5' RACE reads. Of fewer than 750,000 distinct CDR3 sequences listed, over 40% were seen once; the top ten hold roughly 13%. This receptor was obtained from a woman older than 75 in good health. This sequence joins TRBV12-3 or TRBV12-4 and TRBJ2-5, with 7 bases fitting TRBD2. Sequencing was performed on blood. The CDR3 coding sequence is TGTGCCAGTGGGGGGGGAGTGGTTATCAATGAGCAGTACTTC. Protein product: CASGGGVVINEQYF.